Here is one TCR beta chain with its context. These data come from a study of blood T cell repertoires in COVID-19. Study overall: Samples taken during acute and convalescent COVID-19 were collected in the United States, Italy and Spain. The cDNA or gDNA used as material had been derived from T cells, B-cell-depleted T cells, or PBMCs.

Authors' processing steps: Using reference gene primer amplification, nucleated cell counts were estimated. Using immunoSEQ multiplex PCR, the repertoire was profiled, and TCRdb retains in-frame clones only, with some absent. Clone size and the V and J calls come from that table; the DNA yielded D and trimming. The sample shows more than 95,000 clones, more than 60% of them seen only once. Germline-derived CDR1 and CDR2 are LNHDA and SQIVND (reference sequence). The J segment lost 4 bases and the V segment lost 5 bases, leaving 3 bases of the junction unmatched. CDR3 length: 14 amino acids. The specimen sequenced was peripheral blood. The sequence came from a man between 70 and 80 years old with acute or convalescent COVID-19. This chain uses TRBV19 with TRBJ1-5, with TRBD1 matching 9 bases. CDR3 sequence: CASSLQGANQPQHF. Here the CDR3 DNA reads TGTGCCAGTAGTTTACAGGGGGCGAATCAGCCCCAGCATTTT.